This T cell receptor beta chain was found in a study of blood T cell repertoires in COVID-19. Study-level information: From T cells, B-cell-depleted T cells, or PBMCs came the material, which was cDNA or gDNA.

Using immunoSEQ multiplex PCR, the repertoire was profiled, and TCRdb retains in-frame clones only, with some absent. The data contain roughly 140,000 clones, 85% to 90% of them singletons. The sequence was obtained from a woman older than 75 with acute or convalescent COVID-19. The specimen sequenced was peripheral blood.

Here the CDR3 reads CASSPSGTEVYGYTF. In DNA form, the CDR3 reads TGTGCCAGCAGCCCTTCCGGGACAGAAGTCTATGGCTACACCTTC. This rearrangement joins TRBV7-9 to TRBJ1-2; 7 positions match TRBD1. The CDR3 has 15 amino acids. With 5 bases clipped from V and 4 bases from J, the junction kept 10 bases outside the gene matches. Per germline, CDR1 SEHNR and CDR2 FQNEAQ (reference sequence).